These 7 T cell receptor beta chains were all obtained from the same sample, sequenced in a study of OX40 agonist ivuxolimab in advanced cancers. Only in-frame clones appear in the TCRdb table, and some are missing; sequencing was by immunoSEQ multiplex PCR. Of approximately 79,000 clones detected, about 85% appear once; the ten largest clones hold roughly 3.1%. The sample here was CD4+ or CD8+ T cells sorted from blood, taken in a trial of the OX40 agonist ivuxolimab. The origin of the receptors is an adult with an advanced solid tumor such as melanoma, head and neck, liver or kidney cancer.

This clone was seen a few times. This chain joins TRBV5-4 and TRBJ1-1; 7 bases agree with TRBD1. V was pared by 2 bases and J by 1 base, with 5 bases of the junction left unmatched. The CDR3 covers 15 residues. The germline gives CDR1 SGHNT, CDR2 YYREEE (reference sequence). The CDR3 region is CASSFFGQENTEAFF. CDR3 sequence (DNA): TGTGCCAGCAGCTTCTTTGGACAGGAGAACACTGAAGCTTTCTTT. Full variable domain (rest looked up from reference TRBV5-4 and TRBJ1-1): ETGVTQSPTHLIKTRGQQVTLRCSSQSGHNTVSWYQQALGQGPQFIFQYYREEENGRGNFPPRFSGLQFPNYSSELNVNALELDDSALYLCASSFFGQENTEAFFGQGTRLTVV.

This chain joins TRBV7-3 and TRBJ2-1, with 10 bases aligning to TRBD1. CDR1 SGHTA and CDR2 FQGTGA come from the germline V gene. V gave up 4 bases and J gave up 8 bases; unmatched junction bases: 8. This CDR3 has 15 residues. The CDR3 sequence: CASSSSRDRGHEQFF. The CDR3 DNA reads as TGTGCCAGCAGCTCCTCCCGGGACAGGGGCCATGAGCAGTTCTTC.

The genes are TRBV28 and TRBJ1-5, with 9 bases lining up with TRBD1. This CDR3 has 16 amino acids. Per germline, CDR1 MDHEN and CDR2 SYDVKM. The trim removed 5 bases at V and 6 bases at J, leaving 11 bases unmatched. The CDR3 loop reads CASSPGTGRGSQPQHF. CDR3 DNA: TGTGCCAGCAGTCCTGGGACAGGGAGGGGAAGTCAGCCCCAGCATTTT.

This clone was seen just once. The gene calls are TRBV27 and TRBJ1-2; no clear D. V was cut by 2 bases and J by 4 bases, with 14 bases left in between. CDR1 is MNHEY, CDR2 SMNVEV, per germline (reference sequence). The CDR3 is made up of 15 amino acids. The CDR3: CASSLRAASGYGYTF. DNA of the CDR3: TGTGCCAGCAGTTTAAGGGCAGCATCTGGCTATGGCTACACCTTC.

The chain has TRBV14 and TRBJ2-5, with D uncertain. The CDR3 totals 15 residues. CDR1 SGHDN and CDR2 FVKESK come from the germline V gene. Trimming stripped 0 bases from V and 4 bases from J, with 12 bases between. CDR3 sequence reads: CASSQEVRLRETQYF. CDR3 DNA sequence: TGTGCCAGCAGCCAAGAGGTGCGGTTGCGAGAGACCCAGTACTTC.

This chain joins TRBV7-2 and TRBJ1-4, with D possibly TRBD1 on 5 matching bases. The CDR3 consists of 14 residues. Germline values: CDR1 SGHTA, CDR2 FQGNSA. V was shortened by 1 base and J by 6 bases, with 9 bases between the two germline ends. The CDR3 bases are TGTGCCAGCAGCTTAGTCAGGGTAGATGAAAAACTGTTTTTT. As protein: CASSLVRVDEKLFF.

V is TRBV6-1 and J is TRBJ2-1, with 15 bases fitting TRBD2. Germline CDR1 MNHNS, CDR2 SASEGT. The trim removed 7 bases at V and 8 bases at J, leaving 6 bases unmatched. CDR3 length equals 15 residues. This CDR3 is CASIPGLAGGYEQFF. For the CDR3, the DNA is TGTGCCAGCATCCCGGGACTAGCGGGAGGTTATGAGCAGTTCTTC.